This TCR beta chain was retrieved from a study of blood T cell repertoires in COVID-19 (dated by TCRdb to 2020 to 2021). About the investigation overall: Samples covering the acute and convalescent phases of COVID-19 were provided by collaborators in the United States, Italy and Spain. The material from the prospective study consisted of cDNA or gDNA derived from T cells, B-cell-depleted T cells, or PBMCs. The dataset comprised deeply sampled blood TCRbeta repertoires from subjects exposed to, actively infected with, or recovered from COVID-19. The repertoires were released in a freely available public database meant as a resource for research on the immune response to SARS-CoV-2. Samples were obtained from the ongoing ImmuneRACE study (first 160 participants) and from 1,254 subjects provided by 6 global collaborators. Nearly every sample came with metadata listing a de-identified subject ID, COVID-19 status, age in years and sex. HLA class I and class II types, where available, came from metadata supplied by the sample provider rather than from assay-based typing. The full study reports these points: How much clinical and demographic metadata was included differed by source and by participant, and the metadata was provided uncurated.

About this clone: The antigen this receptor binds is unknown. No base quality values were provided; no much bigger clone lies one nucleotide off.

TCRbeta CDR3 regions were amplified from genomic DNA using the immunoSEQ Assay, a bias-controlled multiplex PCR. In the original analysis: Nucleated cell counts per sample were estimated from amplification of reference gene primers within the assay. Sequence reads were collapsed and filtered to measure the absolute abundance of every unique TCRbeta CDR3 rearrangement. For each sample, productive Simpson clonality was calculated as the square root of Simpson's diversity index over productive rearrangements. In its TCRdb copy, this immuneACCESS table keeps in-frame sequences only and misses some clones. Where compared with another copy, unresolved V genes explain less than half of these, and the others have no known cause. V and J calls plus clone size are reproduced from that table; the DNA served to infer D and trimming. In all, the sample holds roughly 400,000 clones, and roughly 88% of those were seen once. Approximately 0.65% of the sample is taken by the ten largest.

Spanning cysteine to phenylalanine, the CDR3 consists of 13 amino acids. Just the 39-base CDR3 DNA is kept, in frame starting at base 1. V has 7 bases trimmed and J has 5 bases trimmed; junction bases matching no gene number 3. In the germline V gene, CDR1 corresponds to ENHRY and CDR2 to SYGVKD. In the prospective study, participants were about 18 to 100 years old, resided in under 30 geographic areas of the United States, and were enrolled through a virtual design. To assign participants to cohorts, the prospective study relied on clinical history that participants themselves reported in a screening survey and a study questionnaire. ImmuneRACE Cohort 3 recovered participants were defined by two consecutive negative NP/OP PCR tests, healthcare professional clearance, or symptom resolution. Mobile phlebotomists in the prospective study collected whole blood, serum and a nasopharyngeal or oropharyngeal swab from every participant. Additional blood draws and questionnaires over an approximately 2-month period could optionally be provided by prospective study participants. Before DNA extraction, prospective study blood samples were shipped either frozen or at room temperature.

The sequence was collected from a man between 18 and 29 years old who had recovered from COVID-19. The V gene is TRBV10-3 and the J gene is TRBJ1-1; 11 middle bases align to TRBD1. Sequenced sample: PBMCs or T cells enriched from blood (not recorded which). This receptor carries the CDR3 CAINGQGATEAFF. The DNA reads TGTGCCATCAATGGACAGGGGGCGACTGAAGCTTTCTTT.